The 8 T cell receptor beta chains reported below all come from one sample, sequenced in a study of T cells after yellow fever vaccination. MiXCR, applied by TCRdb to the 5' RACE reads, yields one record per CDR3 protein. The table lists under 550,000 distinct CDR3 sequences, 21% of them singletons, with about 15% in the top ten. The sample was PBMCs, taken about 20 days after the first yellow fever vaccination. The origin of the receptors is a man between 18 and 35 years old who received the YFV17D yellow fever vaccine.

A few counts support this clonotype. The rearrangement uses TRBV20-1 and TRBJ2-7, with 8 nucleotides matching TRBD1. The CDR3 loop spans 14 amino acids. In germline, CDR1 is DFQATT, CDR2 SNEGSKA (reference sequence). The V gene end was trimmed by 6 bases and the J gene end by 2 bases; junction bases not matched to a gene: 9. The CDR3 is CSAPYRTGPYEQYF. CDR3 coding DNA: TGCAGTGCCCCTTATCGGACAGGGCCCTACGAGCAGTACTTC.

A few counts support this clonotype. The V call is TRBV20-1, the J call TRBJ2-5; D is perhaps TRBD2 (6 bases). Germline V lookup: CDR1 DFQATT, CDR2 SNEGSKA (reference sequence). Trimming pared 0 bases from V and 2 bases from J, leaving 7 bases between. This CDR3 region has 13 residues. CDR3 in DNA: TGCAGTGCTAGAGATCGGGAGCAAGAGACCCAGTACTTC. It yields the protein CSARDREQETQYF.

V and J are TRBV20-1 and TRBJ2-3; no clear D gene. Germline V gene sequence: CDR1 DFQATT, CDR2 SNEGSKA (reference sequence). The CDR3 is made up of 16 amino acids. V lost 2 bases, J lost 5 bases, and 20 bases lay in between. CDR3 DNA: TGCAGTGCTAGACCCGTCCTGCGGAGTGTGTTAGATACGCAGTATTTT. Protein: CSARPVLRSVLDTQYF.

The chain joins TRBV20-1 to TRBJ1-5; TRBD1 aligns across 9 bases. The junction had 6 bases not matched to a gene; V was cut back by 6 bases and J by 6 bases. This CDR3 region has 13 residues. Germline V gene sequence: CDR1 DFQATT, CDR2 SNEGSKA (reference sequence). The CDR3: CSARTGAGQPQHF. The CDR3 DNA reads TGCAGTGCACGGACAGGGGCGGGTCAGCCCCAGCATTTT.

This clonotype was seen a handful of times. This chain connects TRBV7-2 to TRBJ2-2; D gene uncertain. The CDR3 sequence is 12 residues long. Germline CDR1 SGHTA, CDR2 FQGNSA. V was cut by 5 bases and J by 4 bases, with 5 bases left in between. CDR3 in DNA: TGTGCCAGCAGCGCGTTCACCGGGGAGCTGTTTTTT. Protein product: CASSAFTGELFF. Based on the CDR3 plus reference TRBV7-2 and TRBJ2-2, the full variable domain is GAGVSQSPSNKVTEKGKDVELRCDPISGHTALYWYRQSLGQGLEFLIYFQGNSAPDKSGLPSDRFSAERTGGSVSTLTIQRTQQEDSAVYLCASSAFTGELFFGEGSRLTVL.

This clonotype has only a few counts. The CDR3 coding sequence is TGTGCCAGCAAGTGGACAGAGGGCAATCAGCCCCAGCATTTT. Amino acids: CASKWTEGNQPQHF. The chain carries TRBV2 and TRBJ1-5; tentative D call: TRBD1 (6 bases). Trimming pared 7 bases from V and 2 bases from J, leaving 12 bases between. Germline V gives CDR1 SNHLY, CDR2 FYNNEI. This CDR3 has 14 residues.

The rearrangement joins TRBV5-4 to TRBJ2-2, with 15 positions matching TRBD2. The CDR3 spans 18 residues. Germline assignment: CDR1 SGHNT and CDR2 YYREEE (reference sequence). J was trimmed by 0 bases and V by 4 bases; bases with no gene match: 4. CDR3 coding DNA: TGTGCCAGCAGCGGGGGACTAGCGGGGGGTCCGAACACCGGGGAGCTGTTTTTT. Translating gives CASSGGLAGGPNTGELFF.

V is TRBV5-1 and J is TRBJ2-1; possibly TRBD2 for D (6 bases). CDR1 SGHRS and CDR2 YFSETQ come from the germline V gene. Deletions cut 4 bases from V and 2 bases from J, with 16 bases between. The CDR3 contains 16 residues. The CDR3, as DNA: TGCGCCAGCAGCCCGGCGGCCGGGAGCACCTACAATGAGCAGTTCTTC. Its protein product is CASSPAAGSTYNEQFF.